This record looks at one T cell receptor (beta chain) sequence and its context. Which antigen it targets is not known. It has no much larger one-base neighbor in the sample; base qualities were not kept. Using the deep immunoSEQ assay, TCR CDR3 regions were amplified from genomic DNA by multiplex PCR. Extracted genomic DNA from each cell subset was spread evenly across all wells of several immunoSEQ 96-well plates, with each plate serving as a replicate. For sorted subsets, each replicate PCR was loaded with 200 ng genomic DNA, equivalent to some 27,000 T cell genomes. The purified libraries were quantified using a Qubit 3.0 fluorometer, sized with a Bioanalyzer 2100, and then quantified again using the KAPA Library Quantification kit. Each immunoSEQ 96-well plate was sequenced on its own single-read 150-cycle Illumina NextSeq 550 flow cell. Per the original workflow: The immunoSEQ output contained only junctional sequences without quality scores, so filtering could not match that applied to full-length reads. Sequences were annotated with PyIR, a Python wrapper for IgBLAST v1.9, and V/J genes and CDR3 were assigned using IMGT germline references. Any read was removed if the V/J assignment was weak (E-value above 1e-6), the CDR3 was missing, or the read contained stop codons, out-of-frame junctions, or ambiguous translated residues. A V3J clonotype was defined by an identical inferred V gene, J gene, and CDR3 amino acid sequence. The percentage overlap between two repertoires was calculated by dividing the number of shared unique clonotypes by the size of the smaller repertoire. Richness of each repertoire was evaluated using RTK rarefaction, the Chao1 estimator, and Recon v2.1 estimates of unobserved clonotypes. For all TCRbeta clonotypes obtained by the gDNA method from a few donors, generation probabilities were computed with OLGA. Sourced from immuneACCESS, this table was stored by TCRdb with only in-frame sequences that have V and J called. A share of the clones is absent; for the studies checked, an unresolved V gene accounts for under half, and the remainder has no known explanation. V and J calls and clone size are those listed in that table; D and trimming were worked out from the DNA. The sample has some 2,100,000 clones on record, more than 90% of them singletons. Roughly 0.13% of the sample goes to the ten largest clones.

The data derive from a study of shared clonotypes between healthy human individuals (dated by TCRdb to 2020 to 2022). In the study overall: A few men and a couple of women, aged 18 to 49 years, made up the cohort. Per donor, leukapheresis produced somewhere between about 0.85 and 8.9 billion PBMCs. To increase sequencing depth and limit assay-specific biases, different laboratories used diverse techniques to prepare libraries and sequence TCR repertoires. For each donor, three plates each were used for CD4 naive and CD4 memory, two plates were used for CD8 naive, and one plate was used for CD8 memory. To estimate repertoire size and how much clonotype sharing occurs between individuals, the study deeply sequenced the blood TCR repertoires of roughly 5 healthy adults.

V and J are truncated by 10 bases and 6 bases respectively, leaving an intervening sequence of 24 bases. CDR1 MNHEY and CDR2 SVGAGI were looked up in the germline V gene. Its CDR3 holds 15 amino acids, cysteine through phenylalanine. Only CDR3 DNA is held: 45 bases, read in frame from base 1. On the study overall, not on this receptor specifically: Clonotypes shared by all four sorted-subset donors showed higher generation probabilities than non-shared clonotypes. Incomplete sequencing was indicated by rarefaction of sorted-subset datasets, despite the large sequencing depth. Pairwise subsampling indicated that sequencing depth was expected to affect the degree of clonotype sharing among donors. Larger estimated clonotype richness was generally found for naive subsets than for memory subsets. The genetic and exposure-history diversity represented was limited by the small number of donors. Approximately 5% of naive CD4, 3.5% of naive CD8, about 2.4% of memory CD4, and about 0.4% of memory CD8 clonotypes were shared across a few donors. Only blood was sampled, and tissue TCR repertoires likely differ from those in blood.

Healthy HIV-negative adults with no recently reported acute infections or vaccinations were included as donors. Only Caucasian adults living in Nashville, Tennessee, USA were represented among the donors. Magnetic negative selection was used to enrich CD4+ T cells, after which naive cells were positively selected on CD45RA and the negative fraction became the memory subset. After blood collection by leukapheresis, PBMCs were isolated using Ficoll-Histopaque density gradient centrifugation and then cryopreserved in the vapor phase of liquid nitrogen. Analytical flow cytometry was used to check the purity and quantity of every magnetically sorted T cell population. Each sorted fraction had its genomic DNA isolated and then quantified by UV absorbance on a Nanodrop 2000c.

The sample taken for sequencing was naive CD4+ T cells sorted from blood. What this sample's cell subset or site label stands for: CD45RA+ positively selected. This receptor was obtained from a man aged 18 to 29 in good health. The V and J genes are TRBV6-5 and TRBJ1-2; the D segment could be TRBD1, given 5 matching bases. Here the CDR3 is given as CAIKTSRGGTNGYTF. The sequenced DNA: TGTGCCATCAAAACATCAAGGGGTGGCACTAATGGCTACACCTTC.